This T cell receptor (beta chain) was identified during a study of identical twins. Study outcomes and limitations: Abundant beta clonotypes from cord blood bore fewer insertions; memory repertoires lacked this pattern. Without tracking the same donors, conclusions rested on cross-sectional statistical analysis.

Template switching supplied a universal primer site; unique molecular identifiers were carried on the cDNA. One entry per CDR3 protein results from TCRdb running MiXCR on the 5' RACE reads. The profile shows under 300,000 distinct CDR3 sequences, 11% to 15% of them singletons. Turning to this clonotype: Its antigen remains unknown.

The sequencing input was memory (CD45RO+) T cells sorted from blood. This clonotype was sampled from a woman in her late teens or twenties in good health.

The CDR3 loop reads CASSRSGGGNYEQYF. As DNA, the CDR3 is TGTGCCAGCAGCCGTAGCGGGGGGGGAAACTACGAGCAGTACTTC. This chain joins TRBV7-2 and TRBJ2-7; 11 bases are shared with TRBD2. This CDR3 spans 15 amino acids. With 5 bases clipped from V and 3 bases from J, the junction kept 6 bases outside the gene matches. The V gene's germline CDR1 is SGHTA and CDR2 FQGNSA.